One and the same sample provided the 18 T cell receptor beta chains below, sequenced in a study of blood T cell repertoires in COVID-19. Profiling relied on immunoSEQ multiplex PCR, and the TCRdb table lists in-frame clones only, not all of them. The table has about 110,000 clones, 80% to 85% seen once; the top ten hold approximately 4.1%. Specimen: peripheral blood. The receptors stem from a human donor in a cohort sampled during active COVID-19.

This rearrangement joins TRBV25-1 to TRBJ2-3; D might be TRBD1 (6 bases). Germline assignment: CDR1 MGHDK and CDR2 SYGVNS. With 7 bases removed from V and 2 bases from J, the gap between germline ends came to 16 bases. This CDR3 spans 15 amino acids. For the CDR3, the DNA is TGTGCCAGCATACAGGGTTCGGGGCCCACAGATACGCAGTATTTT. This codes for CASIQGSGPTDTQYF.

The chain recombines TRBV27 with TRBJ2-5; the D gene is possibly TRBD2 (6 bases). The CDR3 is 13 residues long. With 4 bases removed from V and 5 bases from J, the gap between germline ends came to 11 bases. From germline, CDR1 is MNHEY and CDR2 SMNVEV (reference sequence). The CDR3 is CASSSAGRETQYF. CDR3 nucleotides: TGTGCCAGCAGTTCAGCAGGGAGGGAGACCCAGTACTTC.

V usage is TRBV12-3 or TRBV12-4 and J usage is TRBJ2-2; TRBD2 is a possible D gene (6 bases). The CDR3 sequence is 13 residues long. Between the trimmed V and J ends, which lost 5 bases and 6 bases, there was a span of 10 bases. The CDR3 DNA is TGTGCCAGCAGTCGGGGGTCCGCCGGGGAGCTGTTTTTT. This codes for CASSRGSAGELFF.

This chain joins TRBV18 and TRBJ2-2, with 10 bases lining up with TRBD1. Looked up from germline, CDR1 is KGHSH and CDR2 is LQKENI. This CDR3 comprises 15 residues. V was clipped by 3 bases and J by 3 bases; unmatched bases: 1. This chain's CDR3 is CASSPDRGHTGELFF. CDR3 coding DNA: TGTGCCAGCTCACCCGACAGGGGGCACACCGGGGAGCTGTTTTTT.

The chain links TRBV11-3 to TRBJ2-1, with 9 bases fitting TRBD1. Germline V gene sequence: CDR1 SGHNT, CDR2 YENEEA. The CDR3 runs 15 residues. With 5 bases clipped from V and 7 bases from J, the junction kept 9 bases outside the gene matches. DNA for the CDR3: TGTGCCAGCAGCACGGGACAGGGAATTGGAAATGAGCAGTTCTTC. Translating it yields CASSTGQGIGNEQFF.

The chain carries TRBV19 and TRBJ2-3, with 12 nucleotides matching TRBD2. CDR1 LNHDA and CDR2 SQIVND come from the germline V gene (reference sequence). V trimming: 6 bases; J trimming: 4 bases; junction bases outside the gene matches: 20. CDR3 length equals 20 residues. The CDR3 DNA follows: TGTGCCAGTAGCCCCAGGACTAGCGGGACCGCGAGTGGATCACCAGATACGCAGTATTTT. As protein: CASSPRTSGTASGSPDTQYF. Full variable domain (missing parts from reference TRBV19 and TRBJ2-3): DGGITQSPKYLFRKEGQNVTLSCEQNLNHDAMYWYRQDPGQGLRLIYYSQIVNDFQKGDIAEGYSVSREKKESFPLTVTSAQKNPTAFYLCASSPRTSGTASGSPDTQYFGPGTRLTVL.

The CDR3 bases are TGTGCCAGCAGCCGGGGCTCCCGGACCGGGGGGACCCAGTACTTC. Its protein is CASSRGSRTGGTQYF. The J gene is TRBJ2-5, the V gene TRBV3-1 (or the pseudogene TRBV3-2), with D possibly TRBD2 on 6 matching bases. The CDR3 has 15 residues. V lost 4 bases to trimming and J lost 7 bases, with 19 bases between them. CDR1 is LGHDT, CDR2 YNNKEL, per germline (reference sequence).

V is TRBV7-2 and J is TRBJ2-3; TRBD2 matches 13 bases. With 5 bases clipped from V and 1 base from J, the junction kept 6 bases outside the gene matches. The CDR3 has 17 amino acids. Germline V CDR1 and CDR2: SGHTA, FQGNSA. CDR3: CASSPPTSGRRTDTQYF. The DNA of the CDR3 is TGTGCCAGCAGCCCCCCGACTAGCGGGAGGCGCACAGATACGCAGTATTTT.

The chain recombines TRBV30 with TRBJ2-7, with a weak D call TRBD1 (6 bases). Trimming shortened V by 5 bases and J by 0 bases, and 11 bases separated the two germline ends. CDR1 is GTSNPN and CDR2 is SVGIG in the germline V gene (reference sequence). The CDR3 extends over 13 amino acids. This CDR3 reads CAWWDTSSYEQYF. The CDR3 coding sequence is TGTGCCTGGTGGGACACGAGCTCCTACGAGCAGTACTTC.

The genes are TRBV5-4 and TRBJ2-1, with 10 bases aligning to TRBD1. Trimming removed 0 bases from V and 10 bases from J; junction bases left unmatched: 7. The CDR3 runs 15 residues. Germline CDR1 reads SGHNT; CDR2 reads YYREEE (reference sequence). The CDR3 nucleotides are TGTGCCAGCAGCTTGGTTTATGACAGGGGGCGGGAGCAGTTCTTC. This sequence encodes CASSLVYDRGREQFF.

This sequence joins TRBV3-1 (or the pseudogene TRBV3-2) and TRBJ2-1; 12 bases agree with TRBD2. The CDR3 is 17 residues long. Per germline, CDR1 LGHDT and CDR2 YNNKEL (reference sequence). The V segment lost 5 bases and the J segment 3 bases; nucleotides outside the gene matches: 8. The CDR3 nucleotides are TGTGCCAGCAGCTCCGGGACTAGCGGGCCCAACTACAATGAGCAGTTCTTC. Encoded protein: CASSSGTSGPNYNEQFF.

This rearrangement joins TRBV27 to TRBJ1-5; weak D call: TRBD1 (5 bases). This CDR3 contains 16 residues. V was pared by 6 bases and J by 5 bases, with 20 bases between. In germline, CDR1 is MNHEY, CDR2 SMNVEV (reference sequence). CDR3 sequence: CASRPDSRQPYQPQHF. For the CDR3, the DNA is TGTGCCAGCAGACCGGATTCCCGACAGCCGTATCAGCCCCAGCATTTT.

This rearrangement joins TRBV12-5 to TRBJ2-1; TRBD1 is a possible D gene (5 bases). V gave up 4 bases and J gave up 12 bases, with 13 bases separating them. The V gene's germline CDR1 is LGHNT and CDR2 FRNRAP. This CDR3 contains 12 residues. The CDR3 here is CASGYPATGQFF. For the CDR3, the DNA is TGTGCTAGTGGTTATCCAGCAACAGGGCAGTTCTTC.

The rearrangement joins TRBV20-1 to TRBJ2-1; 14 bases agree with TRBD2. V lost 3 bases, J lost 6 bases, and 7 bases stayed unmatched. This CDR3 has 16 residues. The germline V gene has CDR1 DFQATT and CDR2 SNEGSKA (reference sequence). CDR3 protein: CSASHRLAGGINEQFF. The DNA of the CDR3 is TGCAGTGCTAGTCACCGACTAGCGGGAGGGATCAATGAGCAGTTCTTC.

V and J are TRBV2 and TRBJ2-7; no reliable D call. The germline CDR1 and CDR2 sequences are SNHLY and FYNNEI. The CDR3 is 11 amino acids. V was trimmed by 4 bases and J by 9 bases, leaving 10 bases between them. In DNA, the CDR3 is TGTGCCAGCAGTGTGTTTAACGGGCAGTACGTC. Its translation: CASSVFNGQYV.

This sequence joins TRBV27 and TRBJ2-3; D not resolved. V was trimmed by 2 bases and J by 0 bases, leaving 6 bases between them. The CDR3 consists of 14 residues. Germline V gene data show CDR1 as MNHEY and CDR2 as SMNVEV (reference sequence). The CDR3 is CASSLGLSTDTQYF. The CDR3 DNA reads as TGTGCCAGCAGTTTAGGTCTAAGCACAGATACGCAGTATTTT.

The chain employs TRBV2 and TRBJ2-1; 15 positions agree with TRBD2. V was clipped by 6 bases and J by 9 bases; unmatched bases: 9. CDR1 is SNHLY and CDR2 is FYNNEI in the germline V gene. The CDR3 is made up of 16 amino acids. CDR3 amino acids: CASSELPGLAGGEQFF. The CDR3 bases are TGTGCCAGCAGCGAACTACCGGGACTAGCGGGAGGTGAGCAGTTCTTC.

The chain employs TRBV7-2 and TRBJ1-1; D not resolved. Trimming pared 1 base from V and 0 bases from J, leaving 6 bases between. Germline lookup yields CDR1 SGHTA and CDR2 FQGNSA. CDR3 length equals 14 residues. The CDR3 DNA sequence: TGTGCCAGCAGCTTAGATTCAGTGAACACTGAAGCTTTCTTT. Translated, it gives CASSLDSVNTEAFF.